Each of the 5 T cell receptor beta chains below was sequenced from the same sample in a study of cytomegalovirus exposure and HLA in healthy donors. Vbeta (60) and Jbeta (13) primers were used in the PCR. Using immunoSEQ multiplex PCR, the repertoire was profiled, and TCRdb retains in-frame clones only, with some absent. The sample holds 150,000 to 170,000 clones, roughly 74% seen once. Sample: PBMCs. Receptors were obtained from a man aged 18 to 29 in good health and CMV-seronegative.

This clone was seen once. V is TRBV7-2 and J is TRBJ1-2, with D maybe TRBD1 (6 bases). In germline, CDR1 is SGHTA, CDR2 FQGNSA. V was pared by 5 bases and J by 7 bases, with 20 bases between. This CDR3 contains 15 residues. In DNA, the CDR3 is TGTGCCAGCAGCCCGCAAGGGGGATCAACATCTGGCTACACCTTC. Translating gives CASSPQGGSTSGYTF.

This clone has more than one count but fewer than ten. It is likely a read error, because the conserved phenylalanine at the end of the CDR3 is missing. The chain has TRBV7-9 and TRBJ1-2, with D unresolved. Trimming removed 0 bases from V and 7 bases from J, with 9 bases in between. CDR1 is SEHNR, CDR2 FQNEAQ, per germline (reference sequence). The CDR3 runs 13 residues. The CDR3 nucleotides are TGTGCCAGCAGCTTAGCCACCGGGGTTGGCTACACCCTC. This encodes CASSLATGVGYTL.

The chain links TRBV18 to TRBJ2-5; D gene uncertain. The germline V gene encodes CDR1 KGHSH and CDR2 LQKENI. The length of the CDR3 is 14 residues. V was trimmed by 0 bases and J by 1 base, leaving 6 bases between them. DNA for the CDR3: TGTGCCAGCTCACCACCGCCTACCCAAGAGACCCAGTACTTC. It codes for CASSPPPTQETQYF.

The table lists this clone with a few counts. The V call is TRBV6-5, the J call TRBJ1-2; TRBD1 matches 9 bases. The CDR3 sequence is 15 residues long. The J segment lost 3 bases and the V segment lost 5 bases, leaving 7 bases of the junction unmatched. Germline CDR1 and CDR2: MNHEY and SVGAGI. DNA for the CDR3: TGTGCCAGCAGTCCAAAGGGACAGGGCCACTATGGCTACACCTTC. Its translation: CASSPKGQGHYGYTF.

The chain uses TRBV2 and TRBJ1-2; maybe TRBD1 (5 bases). Trimming removed 3 bases from V and 1 base from J, with 9 bases in between. CDR3 length: 14 amino acids. Germline values: CDR1 SNHLY, CDR2 FYNNEI. Here the CDR3 reads CASSEQGVNYGYTF. As DNA, the CDR3 is TGTGCCAGCAGTGAGCAGGGTGTTAACTATGGCTACACCTTC.